This T cell receptor beta chain is from a study of blood T cell repertoires in COVID-19. Profiled with immunoSEQ multiplex PCR; TCRdb holds only in-frame clones, not every one. The sample holds some 300,000 clones; approximately 86% are singletons and the top ten take about an eighth. Per germline, CDR1 LGHNA and CDR2 YSLEER. V dropped 3 bases and J dropped 4; count of bases not matched to a gene: 3. The CDR3 extends over 15 amino acids. The chain links TRBV4-3 to TRBJ2-7, with 13 bases that match TRBD2. This clonotype was sampled from a woman in her seventies with COVID-19, enrolled during active disease. Sequencing used peripheral blood. This chain's CDR3 is CASSQEGLAGYEQYF. The CDR3, as DNA: TGCGCCAGCAGCCAGGAGGGACTAGCGGGATACGAGCAGTACTTC.